This is a list of T cell receptor beta chains from one sample in a study of naive and memory T cell subsets. TCRdb called the 5' RACE reads again in MiXCR, with one record for every CDR3 protein. The sample holds about 48,000 distinct CDR3 sequences, approximately 4.5% seen once. All receptors come from a female donor in good health. CDR3s include the opening cysteine and the closing phenylalanine or tryptophan. The D gene is left open where the match is weak. Clone size, where shown, is once, few, many, or a class for clones that have expanded.

size: many; J: TRBJ2-1; D: TRBD1; V: TRBV28; CDR3: CASSPLGDRVPGEQFF; DNA: TGTGCCAGCAGTCCGCTAGGGGACAGGGTGCCAGGTGAGCAGTTCTTC
size: many; J: TRBJ2-7; D: -; V: TRBV7-3; CDR3: CASSLAPLSYEQYF; DNA: TGTGCCAGCAGCTTAGCCCCACTAAGTTACGAGCAGTACTTC
size: many; J: TRBJ2-5; D: TRBD1; V: TRBV18; CDR3: CASSPLGQGRETQYF; DNA: TGTGCCAGCTCACCACTAGGACAGGGCCGGGAGACCCAGTACTTC
size: many; J: TRBJ2-1; D: TRBD2; V: TRBV20-1; CDR3: CSARGTSGGSYNEQFF; DNA: TGCAGTGCTAGAGGGACTAGCGGGGGCTCCTACAATGAGCAGTTCTTC
size: -; J: TRBJ1-1; D: -; V: TRBV19; CDR3: CASSILGSEAFF; DNA: TGTGCCAGTAGTATCCTCGGGAGTGAAGCTTTCTTT
size: many; J: TRBJ2-5; D: -; V: TRBV4-1; CDR3: CASSQGIGQETQYF; DNA: TGCGCCAGCAGCCAAGGAATCGGACAAGAGACCCAGTACTTC
size: -; J: TRBJ2-4; D: -; V: TRBV5-4; CDR3: CASSSQQGRLAKNIQYF; DNA: TGTGCCAGCAGCTCCCAACAGGGACGGTTAGCCAAAAACATTCAGTACTTC
size: few; J: TRBJ2-7; D: TRBD2; V: TRBV5-1; CDR3: CASSPSGTSVYEQYF; DNA: TGCGCCAGCAGCCCGTCCGGGACTAGCGTTTACGAGCAGTACTTC
size: few; J: TRBJ2-3; D: -; V: TRBV5-6; CDR3: CASYWGGTDTQYF; DNA: TGTGCCAGCTATTGGGGTGGCACAGATACGCAGTATTTT
size: many; J: TRBJ1-1; D: -; V: TRBV10-1; CDR3: CASSEFRSLTLNTEAFF; DNA: TGCGCCAGCAGTGAGTTTAGGAGTCTGACCTTGAACACTGAAGCTTTCTTT
size: many; J: TRBJ2-7; D: -; V: TRBV5-1; CDR3: CASSHYGTDYEQYF; DNA: TGCGCCAGCAGCCACTACGGGACGGACTACGAGCAGTACTTC
size: many; J: TRBJ2-5; D: -; V: TRBV28; CDR3: CASSFLGAQETRYF; DNA: TGTGCCAGCAGTTTTTTGGGGGCTCAAGAGACCCGGTACTTC
size: many; J: TRBJ1-5; D: -; V: TRBV6-5; CDR3: CASGTEPQHF; DNA: TGTGCCAGCGGGACGGAGCCCCAGCATTTT
size: many; J: TRBJ2-5; D: -; V: TRBV10-1; CDR3: CASSVGSGKTQYF; DNA: TGCGCCAGCAGTGTAGGGTCCGGAAAGACCCAGTACTTC
size: many; J: TRBJ2-7; D: TRBD1; V: TRBV6-5; CDR3: CASSPIGTGGWNSREQYF; DNA: TGTGCCAGCAGTCCGATCGGGACAGGGGGCTGGAATTCACGGGAGCAGTACTTC
size: many; J: TRBJ2-2; D: -; V: TRBV10-3; CDR3: CAISDSYTGELFF; DNA: TGTGCCATCAGTGACAGCTACACCGGGGAGCTGTTTTTT
size: -; J: TRBJ2-1; D: -; V: TRBV14; CDR3: CASSQGVYNEQFF; DNA: TGTGCCAGCAGCCAAGGGGTGTACAATGAGCAGTTCTTC
size: many; J: TRBJ2-2; D: -; V: TRBV4-2; CDR3: CASSQDFLNTGELFF; DNA: TGTGCCAGCAGCCAAGATTTTCTGAACACCGGGGAGCTGTTTTTT
size: -; J: TRBJ2-2; D: TRBD1; V: TRBV28; CDR3: CASDRPGQGNTGELFF; DNA: TGTGCCAGCGATAGACCGGGACAGGGAAACACCGGGGAGCTGTTTTTT
size: few; J: TRBJ2-7; D: -; V: TRBV28; CDR3: CASSSPGYEQYF; DNA: TGTGCCAGCAGTTCACCAGGGTACGAGCAGTACTTC
size: many; J: TRBJ2-3; D: -; V: TRBV29-1; CDR3: CSVTGSTDTQYF; DNA: TGCAGCGTCACAGGGAGCACAGATACGCAGTATTTT
size: many; J: TRBJ2-3; D: TRBD2; V: TRBV5-1; CDR3: CASSLLPSGSTDTQYF; DNA: TGCGCCAGCAGCTTGTTACCTAGCGGAAGTACAGATACGCAGTATTTT
size: -; J: TRBJ2-7; D: TRBD1; V: TRBV7-2; CDR3: CASSLVRTGESEQYF; DNA: TGTGCCAGCAGCTTAGTAAGGACAGGGGAAAGTGAGCAGTACTTC
size: -; J: TRBJ2-7; D: -; V: TRBV28; CDR3: CASSPYRNSYEQYF; DNA: TGTGCCAGCAGTCCTTATCGGAACTCCTACGAGCAGTACTTC
size: many; J: TRBJ2-2; D: -; V: TRBV7-9; CDR3: CASSLAGNTGELFF; DNA: TGTGCCAGCAGCTTAGCAGGGAACACCGGGGAGCTGTTTTTT
size: -; J: TRBJ2-5; D: -; V: TRBV11-3; CDR3: CASSLGRETQYF; DNA: TGTGCCAGCAGCTTAGGCAGGGAGACCCAGTACTTC
size: many; J: TRBJ2-1; D: -; V: TRBV12-3/TRBV12-4; CDR3: CASSSSHEQFF; DNA: TGTGCCAGCAGTTCGAGTCATGAGCAGTTCTTC
size: -; J: TRBJ2-4; D: TRBD1; V: TRBV5-4; CDR3: CASSYIDRGDNIQYF; DNA: TGTGCCAGCAGCTACATCGACAGGGGGGACAACATTCAGTACTTC
size: many; J: TRBJ1-1; D: TRBD1; V: TRBV7-2; CDR3: CASSSGQGAFF; DNA: TGTGCCAGCAGCTCGGGACAGGGGGCTTTCTTT
size: many; J: TRBJ2-1; D: TRBD2; V: TRBV6-5; CDR3: CASSRLAGVYNEQFF; DNA: TGTGCCAGCAGTCGACTAGCGGGAGTCTACAATGAGCAGTTCTTC
size: many; J: TRBJ2-5; D: -; V: TRBV24-1; CDR3: CATSDLGYGKFQETQYF; DNA: TGTGCCACCAGTGATTTAGGCTATGGGAAGTTTCAAGAGACCCAGTACTTC
size: many; J: TRBJ2-1; D: -; V: TRBV29-1; CDR3: CSAQSMLGDEQFF; DNA: TGCAGCGCCCAGTCTATGCTCGGGGATGAGCAGTTCTTC
size: many; J: TRBJ2-7; D: -; V: TRBV30; CDR3: CAWDRSGYEQYF; DNA: TGTGCCTGGGACCGGTCAGGGTACGAGCAGTACTTC
size: few; J: TRBJ2-7; D: -; V: TRBV6-5; CDR3: CASRSLASGTSYEQYF; DNA: TGTGCCAGCAGATCACTCGCAAGCGGTACGTCCTACGAGCAGTACTTC
size: -; J: TRBJ2-1; D: -; V: TRBV19; CDR3: CASSPRPDSSYNEQFF; DNA: TGTGCCAGTAGTCCCCGACCAGACTCATCCTACAATGAGCAGTTCTTC
size: many; J: TRBJ2-6; D: TRBD1; V: TRBV28; CDR3: CASRAQGTGANVLTF; DNA: TGTGCCAGCAGAGCACAGGGGACTGGGGCCAACGTCCTGACTTTC
size: many; J: TRBJ1-2; D: -; V: TRBV3-1; CDR3: CASSQEVRNYGYTF; DNA: TGTGCCAGCAGCCAAGAAGTCAGAAACTATGGCTACACCTTC
size: few; J: TRBJ2-1; D: -; V: TRBV11-2; CDR3: CASSRNGKDRYYNEQFF; DNA: TGTGCCAGCAGCCGAAACGGGAAGGACCGCTATTACAATGAGCAGTTCTTC
size: few; J: TRBJ1-2; D: TRBD1; V: TRBV5-1; CDR3: CASSLGQASYGDTF; DNA: TGCGCCAGCAGCCTGGGACAGGCAAGCTATGGCGACACCTTC
size: many; J: TRBJ1-2; D: -; V: TRBV11-1; CDR3: CASSSGLSANYGYTF; DNA: TGTGCCAGCAGCTCCGGACTGTCAGCTAACTATGGCTACACCTTC
size: many; J: TRBJ1-5; D: TRBD1; V: TRBV6-2/TRBV6-3; CDR3: CATTTGQDNQPQHF; DNA: TGTGCCACCACGACGGGACAGGATAATCAGCCCCAGCATTTT
size: few; J: TRBJ2-1; D: -; V: TRBV14; CDR3: CASSPSWLAYNEQFF; DNA: TGTGCCAGCAGTCCCTCGTGGCTCGCCTACAATGAGCAGTTCTTC
size: few; J: TRBJ2-7; D: -; V: TRBV12-3/TRBV12-4; CDR3: CASSLAVEGSSYEQYF; DNA: TGTGCCAGCAGTTTAGCGGTGGAGGGGAGCTCCTACGAGCAGTACTTC
size: -; J: TRBJ2-7; D: -; V: TRBV12-3/TRBV12-4; CDR3: CASSLKGSEQYF; DNA: TGTGCCAGCAGTTTAAAGGGAAGCGAGCAGTACTTC
size: many; J: TRBJ2-1; D: TRBD2; V: TRBV4-1; CDR3: CASSPATSGTIREQFF; DNA: TGCGCCAGCAGCCCCGCGACTAGCGGGACCATTAGAGAGCAGTTCTTC
size: many; J: TRBJ2-7; D: -; V: TRBV7-2; CDR3: CASSLVLRQGDPYEQYF; DNA: TGTGCCAGCAGCTTAGTACTTCGGCAGGGAGACCCCTACGAGCAGTACTTC